This T cell receptor (beta chain) was sequenced for a study of shared clonotypes between healthy human individuals. General study points: Deeper or shallower sequencing was expected to change how clonotypes are shared among donors. About 5% was the fraction of naive CD4 clonotypes found shared across a few donors. Generation probabilities were higher for clonotypes shared across all four sorted-subset donors than for unshared ones.

Germline CDR1 reads MNHNY; CDR2 reads SVGAGI (reference sequence). Trimming at V came to 4 bases and at J to 0 bases, leaving 0 bases not matched to a gene. The CDR3 contains 13 residues. In the original workflow: ImmunoSEQ output lacked quality scores and full-length reads, limiting matched filtering. Sequenced by immunoSEQ multiplex PCR; TCRdb stores in-frame clones only, minus some. D and trimming were read from the DNA, whereas the V and J calls and clone size are those reported in that table. The profile shows about 2.4 million clones, roughly 93% of them singletons. Concerning this clone itself: Its antigen is not known.

This TCR was recovered from a man younger than 35 in good health. Some clones in this sample may be carry-over from other donors' samples. Sequencing was carried out using naive CD4+ T cells from PBMCs. The subset: CD45RA+ positively selected. This chain uses TRBV6-6 with TRBJ2-7, with 7 bases identical to TRBD2. CDR3: CASSWTSSYEQYF. In DNA, the CDR3 is TGTGCCAGCAGTTGGACTAGCTCCTACGAGCAGTACTTC.